This T cell receptor beta chain was captured by sequencing in a study of blood T cell repertoires in COVID-19. Study in general: Samples representing acute and convalescent COVID-19 were sourced from the United States, Italy and Spain. From T cells, B-cell-depleted T cells, or PBMCs came the material, which was cDNA or gDNA.

V dropped 8 bases and J dropped 2 bases, with 10 bases sitting between them. Germline CDR1 is MDHEN and CDR2 is SYDVKM. The CDR3 covers 14 residues. The table lists this clone with a few counts. As processed by the authors: Amplification of reference gene primers provided the estimated nucleated cell counts. Here immunoSEQ multiplex PCR was the method, and the copy in TCRdb shows in-frame clones only, minus some. D and trimming come from the DNA, and the V and J calls and clone size come from that table. Of around 130,000 clones listed, 85% to 90% are singletons. The sequence derives from a human donor in a cohort sampled during active COVID-19. Sequencing used peripheral blood. The gene calls are TRBV28 and TRBJ1-6, with D uncertain. CDR3 protein: CASGPTPYNSPLHF. The CDR3 region has the DNA TGTGCCAGCGGGCCCACCCCCTATAATTCACCCCTCCACTTT. The entire variable domain, with the rest obtained from reference TRBV28 and TRBJ1-6, is as follows: DVKVTQSSRYLVKRTGEKVFLECVQDMDHENMFWYRQDPGLGLRLIYFSYDVKMKEKGDIPEGYSVSREKKERFSLILESASTNQTSMYLCASGPTPYNSPLHFGNGTRLTVT.